The 10 T cell receptor beta chains in this list originate from one sample, sequenced in a study of cytomegalovirus exposure and HLA in healthy donors. This PCR relied on a set of 60 Vbeta primers and 13 Jbeta primers. The data were produced by immunoSEQ multiplex PCR, yet TCRdb's version contains in-frame clones alone and is incomplete. The table has tens of thousands of clones, about 63% seen once. Sequenced: PBMCs. Every receptor here comes from a man between 40 and 49 years old in good health and CMV-seropositive.

In this sample, this clone turned up a few times. This sequence joins TRBV27 and TRBJ2-5; 8 bases are shared with TRBD2. Germline V gives CDR1 MNHEY, CDR2 SMNVEV (reference sequence). Trimming took 3 bases from V and 4 from J; bases not matched to a gene: 10. The CDR3 sequence is 16 residues long. The CDR3 spells CASSFKAGGARETQYF. Here the CDR3 DNA reads TGTGCCAGCAGTTTCAAGGCCGGGGGGGCCCGAGAGACCCAGTACTTC.

This clone was detected once. V gene TRBV19 combines with J gene TRBJ2-2, with D uncertain. Germline V CDR1 and CDR2: LNHDA, SQIVND (reference sequence). Trimming took 3 bases from V and 8 from J, leaving 10 bases between them. The CDR3 extends over 13 amino acids. This chain's CDR3 is CASSINRRGELFF. Here the CDR3 DNA reads TGTGCCAGTAGTATCAACAGACGGGGGGAGCTGTTTTTT.

The chain joins TRBV4-1 to TRBJ1-3; D is unresolved. V was pared by 2 bases and J by 8 bases, with 10 bases between. Germline CDR1 reads MGHRA; CDR2 reads YSYEKL. The CDR3 runs 13 residues. The CDR3 sequence is CASSQLGRDTIYF. In DNA form, the CDR3 reads TGCGCCAGCAGCCAACTGGGTCGGGACACCATATATTTT.

This clone was seen a single time. The chain employs TRBV5-4 and TRBJ1-2; 11 bases are shared with TRBD1. Germline CDR1 and CDR2: SGHNT and YYREEE (reference sequence). Trimming at V came to 0 bases and at J to 6 bases, leaving 7 bases not matched to a gene. The CDR3 consists of 16 residues. The CDR3 sequence: CASSLASRTGGHGYTF. The CDR3 DNA reads as TGTGCCAGCAGCTTGGCCTCTCGGACAGGGGGCCATGGCTACACCTTC.

The genes are TRBV7-9 and TRBJ2-3; D remains ambiguous. Trimming removed 2 bases at V and 6 bases at J, with 6 bases between. This CDR3 has 12 residues. Germline CDR1 and CDR2: SEHNR and FQNEAQ (reference sequence). This CDR3 is CASSLLSDTQYF. CDR3 bases: TGTGCCAGCAGCTTACTGTCTGATACGCAGTATTTT.

This chain connects TRBV2 to TRBJ1-1; 7 nucleotides line up with TRBD1. This CDR3 is built from 15 residues. In germline, CDR1 is SNHLY, CDR2 FYNNEI. The V and J ends lost 9 bases and 6 bases, in that order; junction bases with no gene match: 16. The CDR3 DNA reads as TGTGCCAGGTTCGGGGGACAGCTAAACAGGGCTGAAGCTTTCTTT. It codes for CARFGGQLNRAEAFF.

The gene calls are TRBV7-9 and TRBJ2-3, with D unclear. The germline V gene has CDR1 SEHNR and CDR2 FQNEAQ (reference sequence). CDR3 length: 13 residues. V shed 5 bases and J shed 6 bases, with 12 bases lying between them. The CDR3 sequence: CASSRPVVDTQYF. CDR3 DNA: TGTGCCAGCAGCCGCCCTGTAGTGGATACGCAGTATTTT.

Remarks on this clone: This sample also contains other DNA sequences that code for the same CDR3. The DNA of the CDR3 is TGTGCCATCAGTGAACGATCCCTGTGGAGTCAGCCCCAGCATTTT. Encoded protein: CAISERSLWSQPQHF. The V and J genes are TRBV10-3 and TRBJ1-5; no clear D gene. The V end lost 3 bases, the J end lost 6 bases, and 15 bases lay between the germline ends. The CDR3 is made up of 15 amino acids. The germline V gene encodes CDR1 ENHRY and CDR2 SYGVKD.

The J gene is TRBJ1-2, the V gene TRBV7-8, with D tentatively TRBD1 (6 bases). Between the trimmed V and J ends, which lost 4 bases and 2 bases, there was a span of 8 bases. The CDR3 length is 13 residues. Germline V gene data show CDR1 as SGHVS and CDR2 as FQNEAQ. CDR3 in DNA: TGTGCCAGCAGCTCTCAGGGGAACTATGGCTACACCTTC. Translating it yields CASSSQGNYGYTF.

The gene calls are TRBV25-1 and TRBJ2-5, with 9 bases matching TRBD1. From germline, CDR1 is MGHDK and CDR2 SYGVNS. The CDR3 consists of 14 residues. V shed 8 bases, J shed 7 bases, and the junction held 11 bases outside the gene matches. CDR3 sequence reads: CASGRTGASGTQYF. The DNA of the CDR3 is TGTGCCAGCGGTAGGACAGGGGCATCGGGGACCCAGTACTTC.